The 2 T cell receptor beta chains listed next were all sequenced from one sample in a study of T-cell reconstitution after alpha-beta-depleted transplantation in children. Unique molecular identifiers were built into the TCRbeta library. Each CDR3 protein gets one entry after TCRdb re-called the PCR reads with MiXCR. The repertoire holds about 540,000 distinct CDR3 sequences, with about a quarter as singletons. This specimen was PBMCs, taken before TCRalphabeta/CD19-depleted stem cell transplant. All receptors derive from a boy under two years old with Wiskott-Aldrich syndrome, due to receive a stem cell transplant.

This clonotype was seen a handful of times. The rearrangement uses TRBV10-3 and TRBJ2-2; TRBD2 agrees at 7 bases. The CDR3 extends over 15 amino acids. Germline V gene data show CDR1 as ENHRY and CDR2 as SYGVKD. Trimming at V came to 6 bases and at J to 5 bases, leaving 9 bases not matched to a gene. The CDR3 spells CAISALAGQTGELFF. The CDR3 DNA reads as TGTGCCATCAGCGCCTTAGCGGGCCAAACCGGGGAGCTGTTTTTT.

This clonotype has only one observation. The CDR3 DNA reads TGCGCCAGCAGCTTGACAGCGGGAGTGAAGGAGACCCAGTACTTC. Residues: CASSLTAGVKETQYF. V usage is TRBV5-1 and J usage is TRBJ2-5; 8 positions agree with TRBD2. Per the germline V gene, CDR1 is SGHRS and CDR2 is YFSETQ. With V trimmed by 1 base and J by 5 bases, 7 bases remained unmatched. CDR3 length equals 15 residues.